The source of this TCR beta chain is a study of T cells in localized non-small cell lung cancer. In regard to this clone: Its antigen is unidentified.

Sequencing used immunoSEQ multiplex PCR; TCRdb keeps in-frame clones, though not all of them. The table has 3,200 or so clones, 23% seen once. Regarding the study as a whole: Since sequencing was restricted to only one region of the tumor, intratumor heterogeneity remains a possibility. Paired adjacent lung recovered a median around 52 of the top 100 tumor clones. Uninvolved nearby lung showed the greatest T cell clonality, exceeding that found in tumor.

Trimming left V 3 bases short and J 5 bases short, with 22 bases between. Germline V CDR1 and CDR2: KGHSH, LQKENI. There are 17 residues in the CDR3. The chain carries TRBV18 and TRBJ1-1; possible D gene TRBD1, 5 bases. This TCR came from a woman between 35 and 75 years old with stage I lung adenocarcinoma. The material sequenced was lung tumor tissue, taken before any cancer treatment. The CDR3 DNA follows: TGTGCCAGCTCACCGGGCGAAGGGAGGCAGGGACGAACTGAAGCTTTCTTT. Amino acid sequence: CASSPGEGRQGRTEAFF.